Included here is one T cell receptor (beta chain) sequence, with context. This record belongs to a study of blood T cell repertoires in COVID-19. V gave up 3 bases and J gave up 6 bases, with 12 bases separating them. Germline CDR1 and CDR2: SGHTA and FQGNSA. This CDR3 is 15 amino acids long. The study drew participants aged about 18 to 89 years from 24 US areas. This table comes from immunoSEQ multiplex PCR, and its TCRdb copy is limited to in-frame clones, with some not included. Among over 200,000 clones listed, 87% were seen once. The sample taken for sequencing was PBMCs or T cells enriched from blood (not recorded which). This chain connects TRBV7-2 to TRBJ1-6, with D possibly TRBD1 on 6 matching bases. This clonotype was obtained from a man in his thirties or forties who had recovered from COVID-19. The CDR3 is CASSFRNRVNSPLHF. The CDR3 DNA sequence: TGTGCCAGCAGCTTTCGTAACAGGGTTAATTCACCCCTCCACTTT.